This T cell receptor (beta chain) is drawn from a study of blood T cell repertoires in COVID-19. Study context: T cells, B-cell-depleted T cells, or PBMCs provided the cDNA or gDNA that served as material.

On this clone: Other nucleotide sequences in the sample specify the same CDR3.

The CDR3 is 16 residues long. Germline values: CDR1 SEHNR, CDR2 FQNEAQ (reference sequence). V lost 5 bases and J 2 bases, leaving 16 bases between the germline ends. In the original analysis: How many nucleated cells were present was estimated from reference gene primer amplification. The table came from immunoSEQ multiplex PCR; TCRdb's copy has only in-frame clones and leaves some out. V and J calls and clone size are copied from that table; D and trimming were computed from the DNA. The sample shows about 55,000 clones, approximately 80% of them seen only once. The sequencing input was peripheral blood. This sequence originates from a human donor in a cohort sampled during active or convalescent COVID-19. This rearrangement joins TRBV7-9 to TRBJ2-1; weak D call: TRBD1 (6 bases). CDR3 region: CASSPRDIATYNEQFF. The DNA of the CDR3 is TGTGCCAGCAGCCCTCGGGACATTGCTACCTACAATGAGCAGTTCTTC. The full variable domain, rest sourced from reference TRBV7-9 and TRBJ2-1, is DTGVSQNPRHKITKRGQNVTFRCDPISEHNRLYWYRQTLGQGPEFLTYFQNEAQLEKSRLLSDRFSAERPKGSFSTLEIQRTEQGDSAMYLCASSPRDIATYNEQFFGPGTRLTVL.